Sequencing of this T cell receptor beta chain was carried out in a study of prognosis after radiotherapy for stage I lung cancer. Study in general: No patient was treated with concurrent therapy while undergoing stereotactic body radiotherapy. Study-level results: Patients with metastases reportedly showed TRBV and TRBJ gene usage that differed from patients without metastases.

The V gene end was trimmed by 2 bases and the J gene end by 2 bases; junction bases not matched to a gene: 4. Germline values: CDR1 DFQATT, CDR2 SNEGSKA (reference sequence). The CDR3 has 14 amino acids. A volume of around 6.4 milliliters of peripheral blood was collected by draw at each of two time points. Amplicons of TCR beta CDR3 were generated from genomic DNA by two-round multiplex PCR. It was primers specific to each TRBV and TRBJ gene that first-round PCR used. TCRdb called the multiplex PCR reads again in MiXCR, with one record for every CDR3 protein. Of some 24,000 distinct CDR3 sequences listed, about 36% were seen once; the top ten hold 62%. This clonotype occurred many times. Its antigen is still unknown.

V usage is TRBV20-1 and J usage is TRBJ2-7; TRBD1 agrees at 9 bases. Sequencing was performed on PBMCs, taken before or after stereotactic body radiation therapy (not recorded which). This TCR was sampled from a donor aged 50 or older with non-small cell lung cancer. Written as DNA, the CDR3 is TGCAGTGCTAGAATGACAGGGGGAACCTACGAGCAGTACTTC. It specifies CSARMTGGTYEQYF.